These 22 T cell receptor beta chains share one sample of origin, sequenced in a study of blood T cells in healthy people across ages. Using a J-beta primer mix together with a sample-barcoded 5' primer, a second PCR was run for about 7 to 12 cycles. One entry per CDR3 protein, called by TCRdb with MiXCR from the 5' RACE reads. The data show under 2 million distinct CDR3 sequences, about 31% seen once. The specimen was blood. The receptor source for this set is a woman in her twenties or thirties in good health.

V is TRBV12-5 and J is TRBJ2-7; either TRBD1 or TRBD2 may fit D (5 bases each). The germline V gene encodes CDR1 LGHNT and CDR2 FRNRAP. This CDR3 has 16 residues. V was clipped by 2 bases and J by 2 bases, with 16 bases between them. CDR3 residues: CASGLFSGTRAYEQYF. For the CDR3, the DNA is TGTGCTAGTGGTTTGTTCTCCGGGACGCGGGCCTACGAGCAGTACTTC.

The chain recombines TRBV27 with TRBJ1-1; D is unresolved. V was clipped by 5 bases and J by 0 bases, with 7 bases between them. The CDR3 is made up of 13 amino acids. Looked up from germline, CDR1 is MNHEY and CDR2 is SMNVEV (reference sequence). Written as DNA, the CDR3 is TGTGCCAGCAGTAATTATTTGAACACTGAAGCTTTCTTT. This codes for CASSNYLNTEAFF.

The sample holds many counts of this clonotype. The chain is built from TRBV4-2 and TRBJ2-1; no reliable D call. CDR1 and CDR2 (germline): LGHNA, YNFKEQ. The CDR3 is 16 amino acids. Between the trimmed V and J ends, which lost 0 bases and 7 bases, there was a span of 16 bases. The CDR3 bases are TGTGCCAGCAGCCAAGAGTTAGGCAGGATGGTAAATGAGCAGTTCTTC. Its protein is CASSQELGRMVNEQFF.

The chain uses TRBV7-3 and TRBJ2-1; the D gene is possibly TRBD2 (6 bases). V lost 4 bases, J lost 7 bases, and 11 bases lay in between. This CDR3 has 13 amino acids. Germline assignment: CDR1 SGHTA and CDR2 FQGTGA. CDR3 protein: CASSWGLLNEQFF. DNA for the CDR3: TGTGCCAGCAGCTGGGGACTCCTAAATGAGCAGTTCTTC.

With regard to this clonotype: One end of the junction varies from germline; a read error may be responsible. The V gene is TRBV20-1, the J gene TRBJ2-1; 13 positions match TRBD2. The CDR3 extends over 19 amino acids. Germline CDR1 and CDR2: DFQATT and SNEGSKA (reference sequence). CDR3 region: CSTRDPGTSGMVAWDEQFF. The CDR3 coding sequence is TGCAGTACTAGAGATCCTGGGACTAGCGGGATGGTCGCATGGGATGAGCAGTTCTTC.

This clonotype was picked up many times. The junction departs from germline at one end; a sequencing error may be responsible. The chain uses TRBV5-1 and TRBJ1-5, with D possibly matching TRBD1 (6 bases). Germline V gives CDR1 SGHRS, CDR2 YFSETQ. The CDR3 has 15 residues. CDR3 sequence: CASSLGGDSNQPQHF. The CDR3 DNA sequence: TGTGCCAGCAGTTTAGGGGGGGATAGCAATCAGCCCCAGCATTTT.

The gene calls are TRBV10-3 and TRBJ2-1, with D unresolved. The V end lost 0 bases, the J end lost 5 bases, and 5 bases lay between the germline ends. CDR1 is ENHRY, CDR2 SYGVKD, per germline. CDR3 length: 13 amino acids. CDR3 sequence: CAISESPDNEQFF. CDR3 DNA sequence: TGTGCCATCAGTGAGTCCCCGGACAATGAGCAGTTCTTC.

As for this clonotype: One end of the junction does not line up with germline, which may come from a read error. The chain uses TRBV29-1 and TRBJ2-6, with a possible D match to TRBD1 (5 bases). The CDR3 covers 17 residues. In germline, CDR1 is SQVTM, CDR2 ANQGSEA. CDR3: CSVVLPRITSGANALTF. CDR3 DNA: TGCAGCGTTGTTCTACCCAGAATAACTTCTGGGGCCAACGCCCTGACTTTC.

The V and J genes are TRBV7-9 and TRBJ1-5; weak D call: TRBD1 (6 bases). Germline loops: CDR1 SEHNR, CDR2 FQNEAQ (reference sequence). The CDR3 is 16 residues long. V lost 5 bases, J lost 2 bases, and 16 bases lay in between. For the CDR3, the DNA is TGTGCCAGCAGCCCCCGAGGGGGGTTGGGCAATCAGCCCCAGCATTTT. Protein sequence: CASSPRGGLGNQPQHF.

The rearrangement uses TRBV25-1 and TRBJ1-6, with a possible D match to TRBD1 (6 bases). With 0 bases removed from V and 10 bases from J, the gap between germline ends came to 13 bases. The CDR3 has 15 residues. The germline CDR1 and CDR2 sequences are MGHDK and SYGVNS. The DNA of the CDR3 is TGTGCCAGCAGTGAATATCAGGGGTGGAAGTCACCCCTCCACTTT. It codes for CASSEYQGWKSPLHF. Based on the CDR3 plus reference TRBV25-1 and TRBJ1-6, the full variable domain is EADIYQTPRYLVIGTGKKITLECSQTMGHDKMYWYQQDPGMELHLIHYSYGVNSTEKGDLSSESTVSRIRTEHFPLTLESARPSHTSQYLCASSEYQGWKSPLHFGNGTRLTVT.

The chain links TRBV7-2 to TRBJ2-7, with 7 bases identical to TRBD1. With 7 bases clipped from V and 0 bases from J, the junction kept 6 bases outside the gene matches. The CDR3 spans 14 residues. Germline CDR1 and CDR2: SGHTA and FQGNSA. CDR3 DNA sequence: TGTGCCAGCACTAAGACAGGGCTCTCCTACGAGCAGTACTTC. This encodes CASTKTGLSYEQYF.

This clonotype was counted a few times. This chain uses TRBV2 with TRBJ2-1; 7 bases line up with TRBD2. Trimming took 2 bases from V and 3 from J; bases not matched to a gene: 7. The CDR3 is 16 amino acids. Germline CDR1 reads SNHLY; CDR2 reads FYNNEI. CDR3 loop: CASSERGGRHYNEQFF. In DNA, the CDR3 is TGTGCCAGCAGTGAACGGGGAGGGAGACACTACAATGAGCAGTTCTTC.

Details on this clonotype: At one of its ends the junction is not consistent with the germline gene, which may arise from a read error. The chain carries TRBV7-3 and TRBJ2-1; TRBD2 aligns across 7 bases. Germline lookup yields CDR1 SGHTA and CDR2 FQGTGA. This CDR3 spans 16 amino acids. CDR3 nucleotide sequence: TGTGCCAGTAGCTATCATATTGGCGGGAGTGGTGGTGAGCAGTTCTTC. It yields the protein CASSYHIGGSGGEQFF.

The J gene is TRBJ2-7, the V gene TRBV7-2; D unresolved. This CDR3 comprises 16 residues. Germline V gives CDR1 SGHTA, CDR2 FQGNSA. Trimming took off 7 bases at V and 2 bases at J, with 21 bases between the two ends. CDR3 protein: CASNPRLARVAYEQYF. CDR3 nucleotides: TGTGCCAGCAACCCCCGACTCGCCAGAGTAGCCTACGAGCAGTACTTC. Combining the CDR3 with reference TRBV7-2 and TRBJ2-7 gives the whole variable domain GAGVSQSPSNKVTEKGKDVELRCDPISGHTALYWYRQSLGQGLEFLIYFQGNSAPDKSGLPSDRFSAERTGGSVSTLTIQRTQQEDSAVYLCASNPRLARVAYEQYFGPGTRLTVT.

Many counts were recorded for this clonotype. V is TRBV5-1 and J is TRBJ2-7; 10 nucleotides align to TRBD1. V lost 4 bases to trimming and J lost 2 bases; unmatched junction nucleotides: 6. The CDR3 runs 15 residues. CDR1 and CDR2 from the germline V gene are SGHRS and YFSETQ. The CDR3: CASSPRDRGPYEQYF. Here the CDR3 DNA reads TGCGCCAGCAGCCCCCGGGACAGGGGACCCTACGAGCAGTACTTC.

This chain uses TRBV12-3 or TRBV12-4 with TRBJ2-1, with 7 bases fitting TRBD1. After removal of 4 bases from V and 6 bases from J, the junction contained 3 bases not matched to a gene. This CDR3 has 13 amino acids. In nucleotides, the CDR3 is TGTGCCAGCAGTTGGGACAGTCCCAATGAGCAGTTCTTC. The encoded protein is CASSWDSPNEQFF.

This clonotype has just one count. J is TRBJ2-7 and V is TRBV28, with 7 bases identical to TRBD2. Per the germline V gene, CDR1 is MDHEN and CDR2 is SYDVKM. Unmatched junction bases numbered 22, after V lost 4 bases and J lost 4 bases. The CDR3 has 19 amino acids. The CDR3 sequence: CASSSTSSTGTTYPYEQYF. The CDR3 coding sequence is TGTGCCAGCAGTTCCACGTCCTCTACCGGGACTACATATCCGTACGAGCAGTACTTC.

The CDR3: CASSSGHPNTGELFF. Written as DNA, the CDR3 is TGTGCCAGCAGTTCGGGACACCCGAACACCGGGGAGCTGTTTTTT. The V call is TRBV12-3 or TRBV12-4, the J call TRBJ2-2, with D perhaps TRBD1 (6 bases). The CDR3 has 15 amino acids. V lost 4 bases, J lost 0 bases, and 9 bases lay in between.

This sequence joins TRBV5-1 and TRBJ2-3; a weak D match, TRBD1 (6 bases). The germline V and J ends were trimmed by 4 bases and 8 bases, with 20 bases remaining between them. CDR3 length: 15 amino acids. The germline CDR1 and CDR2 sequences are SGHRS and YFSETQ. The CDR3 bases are TGCGCCAGCAGCCCCCCTGGGGGCCGCTCGGGTACGCAGTATTTT. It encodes CASSPPGGRSGTQYF. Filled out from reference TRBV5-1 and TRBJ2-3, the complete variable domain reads KAGVTQTPRYLIKTRGQQVTLSCSPISGHRSVSWYQQTPGQGLQFLFEYFSETQRNKGNFPGRFSGRQFSNSRSEMNVSTLELGDSALYLCASSPPGGRSGTQYFGPGTRLTVL.

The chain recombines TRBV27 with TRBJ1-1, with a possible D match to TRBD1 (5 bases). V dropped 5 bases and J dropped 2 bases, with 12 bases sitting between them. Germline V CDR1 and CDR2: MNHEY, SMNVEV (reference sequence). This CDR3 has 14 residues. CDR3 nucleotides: TGTGCCAGCAGTCCCAGGGTTCGTAACACTGAAGCTTTCTTT. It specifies CASSPRVRNTEAFF.

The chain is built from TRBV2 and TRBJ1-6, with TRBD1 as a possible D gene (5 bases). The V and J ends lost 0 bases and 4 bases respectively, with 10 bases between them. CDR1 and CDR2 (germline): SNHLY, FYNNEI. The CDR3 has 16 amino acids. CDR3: CASSEAGDYYNSPLHF. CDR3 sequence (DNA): TGTGCCAGCAGTGAAGCGGGGGATTATTATAATTCACCCCTCCACTTT.

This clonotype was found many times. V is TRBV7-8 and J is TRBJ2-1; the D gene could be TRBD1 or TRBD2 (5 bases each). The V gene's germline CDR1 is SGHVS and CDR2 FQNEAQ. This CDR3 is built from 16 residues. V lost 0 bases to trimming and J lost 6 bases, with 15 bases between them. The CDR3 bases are TGTGCCAGCAGCTTAGCCGGGCTAGCTGGGGCCAATGAGCAGTTCTTC. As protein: CASSLAGLAGANEQFF.